What follows describes a single TCR beta chain. Its antigen is still unknown. This entry belongs to a study of cytomegalovirus exposure and HLA in healthy donors. Study-level background: Earlier findings included about 120 million unique TCR beta sequences obtained from 150 million to 200 million T cells.

Unmatched junction bases numbered 3, after V lost 3 bases and J lost 4 bases. CDR1 MDHEN and CDR2 SYDVKM come from the germline V gene. This CDR3 spans 14 amino acids. Overall study results and limits: In a later analysis, common viral pathogens appeared linked to several of the most significant clusters.

PCR employed 60 Vbeta and 13 Jbeta primers. Here immunoSEQ multiplex PCR was the method, and the copy in TCRdb shows in-frame clones only, minus some. This sample has approximately 140,000 clones, with approximately 70% found just once. This TCR was recovered from a woman younger than 30 in good health and CMV-seronegative. The specimen sequenced was PBMCs. J is TRBJ1-5 and V is TRBV28; TRBD1 matches 7 bases. The CDR3 loop is CASSLARGNQPQHF. Here the CDR3 DNA reads TGTGCCAGCAGTTTGGCCAGGGGGAATCAGCCCCAGCATTTT.